This T cell receptor beta chain came from a study of Ad26.COV2.S vaccination and SARS-CoV-2 variants. At the level of the study: Trial arm assignment for the donor was COV1001 Ad26.COV2.S. Once, or twice with 56 days between doses, Ad26.COV2.S was given intramuscularly.

In germline, CDR1 is GTSNPN, CDR2 SVGIG (reference sequence). V dropped 0 bases and J dropped 4; count of bases not matched to a gene: 4. The CDR3 extends over 15 amino acids. Treatment reported: 15 to 20 received Ad26.COV2.S at low or high dose, single or two shots; about 5 received placebo; per-sample allocation not given. Sampling took place 63 days after the first vaccine or placebo injection. An Ad26 vector carrying the Wuhan-strain SARS-CoV-2 spike served as the vaccine. Profiling relied on immunoSEQ multiplex PCR, and the TCRdb table lists in-frame clones only, not all of them. The sample lists 350,000 to 500,000 clones; around 90% were seen once.

This receptor was taken from a person aged 18-65 years who received the Ad26.COV2.S COVID-19 vaccine or a placebo. The material sequenced was peripheral blood, taken in a trial of Ad26.COV2.S vaccine versus placebo. The chain joins TRBV30 to TRBJ1-3; 9 nucleotides align to TRBD1. CDR3 nucleotide sequence: TGTGCCTGGAGTGTATACAGGGGGCCAGGAAACACCATATATTTT. Amino acid sequence: CAWSVYRGPGNTIYF.